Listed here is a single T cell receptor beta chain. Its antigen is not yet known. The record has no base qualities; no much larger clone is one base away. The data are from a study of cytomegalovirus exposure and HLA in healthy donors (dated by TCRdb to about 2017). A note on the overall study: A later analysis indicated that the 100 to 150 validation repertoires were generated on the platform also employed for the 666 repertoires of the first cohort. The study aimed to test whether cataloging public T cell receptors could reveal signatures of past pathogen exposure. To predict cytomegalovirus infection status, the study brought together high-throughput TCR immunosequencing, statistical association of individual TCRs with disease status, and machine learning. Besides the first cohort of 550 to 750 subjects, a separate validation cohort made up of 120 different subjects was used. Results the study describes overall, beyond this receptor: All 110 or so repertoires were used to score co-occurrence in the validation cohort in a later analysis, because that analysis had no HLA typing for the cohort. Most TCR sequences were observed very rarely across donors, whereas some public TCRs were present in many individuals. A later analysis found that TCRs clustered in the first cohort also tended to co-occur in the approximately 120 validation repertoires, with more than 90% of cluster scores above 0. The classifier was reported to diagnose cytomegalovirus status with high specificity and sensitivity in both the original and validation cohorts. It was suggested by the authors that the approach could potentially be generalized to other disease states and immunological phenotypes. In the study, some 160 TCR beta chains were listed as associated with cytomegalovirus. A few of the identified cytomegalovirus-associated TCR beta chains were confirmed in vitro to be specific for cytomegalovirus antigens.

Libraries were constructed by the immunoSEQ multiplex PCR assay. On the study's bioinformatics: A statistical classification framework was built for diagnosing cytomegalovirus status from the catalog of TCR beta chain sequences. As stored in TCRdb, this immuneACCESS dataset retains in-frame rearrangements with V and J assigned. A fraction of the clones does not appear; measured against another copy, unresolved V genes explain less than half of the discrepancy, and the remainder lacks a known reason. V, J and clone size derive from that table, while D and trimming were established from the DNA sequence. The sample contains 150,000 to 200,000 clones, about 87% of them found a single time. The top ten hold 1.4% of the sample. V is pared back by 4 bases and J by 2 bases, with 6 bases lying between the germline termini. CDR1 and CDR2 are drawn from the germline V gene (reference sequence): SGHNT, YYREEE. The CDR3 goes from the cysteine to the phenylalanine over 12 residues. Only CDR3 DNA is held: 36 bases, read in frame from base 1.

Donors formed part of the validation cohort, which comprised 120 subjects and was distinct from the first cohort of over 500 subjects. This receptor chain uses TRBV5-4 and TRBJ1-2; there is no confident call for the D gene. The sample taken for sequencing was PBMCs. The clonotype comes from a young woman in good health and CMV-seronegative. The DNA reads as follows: TGTGCCAGCAGCGCCGCGAACTATGGCTACACCTTC. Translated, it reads CASSAANYGYTF.